This T cell receptor (beta chain) was identified during a study of blood T cell repertoires in COVID-19. Trimming pared 6 bases from V and 7 bases from J, leaving 19 bases between. The CDR3 has 14 amino acids. Germline V lookup: CDR1 SNHLY, CDR2 FYNNEI. Per the study methods: It was from reference gene primer amplification that nucleated cell counts were estimated. Generated by immunoSEQ multiplex PCR, the TCRdb table keeps only in-frame clones and is missing some. That table furnishes V, J and clone size, whereas the DNA furnished D and trimming. The sample comprises more than 300,000 clones, about 91% of which are singletons, and approximately 1.8% rests with the top ten. Only one count was recorded for this clone. Patients from Seattle were sampled longitudinally, starting during active infection.

This clonotype was obtained from a woman in her 30s with COVID-19, enrolled during active disease. Input material: peripheral blood. This chain connects TRBV2 to TRBJ2-7; maybe TRBD1 (5 bases). The CDR3: CASRTEIGLREQYF. The CDR3, as DNA: TGTGCCAGCAGGACAGAGATCGGTCTGAGGGAGCAGTACTTC. Based on the CDR3 plus reference TRBV2 and TRBJ2-7, the full variable domain is EPEVTQTPSHQVTQMGQEVILRCVPISNHLYFYWYRQILGQKVEFLVSFYNNEISEKSEIFDDQFSVERPDGSNFTLKIRSTKLEDSAMYFCASRTEIGLREQYFGPGTRLTVT.